This TCR beta chain was identified in a study of shared clonotypes between healthy human individuals. TCRdb's table, derived via immunoSEQ multiplex PCR, lists solely in-frame clones and lacks some. The sample lists about 680,000 clones; about three quarters were seen once. This clone was detected only once. The CDR3 contains 20 residues. The ends lost 2 bases at V and 0 bases at J; junction bases unmatched: 14. The V gene's germline CDR1 is SGHVS and CDR2 FNYEAQ. All participating donors were Caucasian adults from Nashville, Tennessee. This TCR was recovered from a woman under 40 in good health. The chain employs TRBV7-6 and TRBJ2-1; 9 bases match TRBD1. The sample comprised memory CD4+ T cells sorted from blood. Described subset: CD45RA-negative fraction. The CDR3 is CASSLSRDRAGKSSYNEQFF. CDR3 DNA: TGTGCCAGCAGCTTATCCAGGGACAGGGCGGGGAAGAGCTCCTACAATGAGCAGTTCTTC.